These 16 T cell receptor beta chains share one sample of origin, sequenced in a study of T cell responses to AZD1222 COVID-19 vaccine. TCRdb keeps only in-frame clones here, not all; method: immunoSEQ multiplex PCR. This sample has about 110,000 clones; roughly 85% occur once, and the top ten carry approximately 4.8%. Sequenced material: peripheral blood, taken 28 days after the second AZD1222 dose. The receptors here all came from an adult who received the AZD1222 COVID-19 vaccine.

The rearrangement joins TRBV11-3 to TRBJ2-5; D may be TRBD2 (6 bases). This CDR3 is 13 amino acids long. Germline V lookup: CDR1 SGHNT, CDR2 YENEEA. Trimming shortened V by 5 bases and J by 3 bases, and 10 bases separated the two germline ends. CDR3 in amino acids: CASSNGGKETQYF. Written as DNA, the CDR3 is TGTGCCAGCAGCAACGGGGGTAAAGAGACCCAGTACTTC.

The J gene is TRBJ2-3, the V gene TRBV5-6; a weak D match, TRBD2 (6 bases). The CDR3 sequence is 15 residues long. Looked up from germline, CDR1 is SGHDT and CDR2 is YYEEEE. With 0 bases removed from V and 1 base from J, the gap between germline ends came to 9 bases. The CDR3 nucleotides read TGTGCCAGCAGCTTGGTGGCTAGCGGCACAGATACGCAGTATTTT. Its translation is CASSLVASGTDTQYF. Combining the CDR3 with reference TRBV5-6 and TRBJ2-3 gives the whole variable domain DAGVTQSPTHLIKTRGQQVTLRCSPKSGHDTVSWYQQALGQGPQFIFQYYEEEERQRGNFPDRFSGHQFPNYSSELNVNALLLGDSALYLCASSLVASGTDTQYFGPGTRLTVL.

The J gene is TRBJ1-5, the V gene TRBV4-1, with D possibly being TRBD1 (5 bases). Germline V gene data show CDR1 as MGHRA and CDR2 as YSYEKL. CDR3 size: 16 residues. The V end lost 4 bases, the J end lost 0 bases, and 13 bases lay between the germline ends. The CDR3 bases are TGCGCCAGCAGCCGATCTCAGGGTTATAGCAATCAGCCCCAGCATTTT. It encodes CASSRSQGYSNQPQHF.

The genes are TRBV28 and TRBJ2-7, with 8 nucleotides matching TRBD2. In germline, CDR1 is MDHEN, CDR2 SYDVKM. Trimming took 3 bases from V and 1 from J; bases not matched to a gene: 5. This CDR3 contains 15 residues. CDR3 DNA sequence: TGTGCCAGCAGTTTTAGCGGGGTCAGGTCCTACGAGCAGTACTTC. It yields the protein CASSFSGVRSYEQYF. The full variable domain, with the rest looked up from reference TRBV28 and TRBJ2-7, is DVKVTQSSRYLVKRTGEKVFLECVQDMDHENMFWYRQDPGLGLRLIYFSYDVKMKEKGDIPEGYSVSREKKERFSLILESASTNQTSMYLCASSFSGVRSYEQYFGPGTRLTVT.

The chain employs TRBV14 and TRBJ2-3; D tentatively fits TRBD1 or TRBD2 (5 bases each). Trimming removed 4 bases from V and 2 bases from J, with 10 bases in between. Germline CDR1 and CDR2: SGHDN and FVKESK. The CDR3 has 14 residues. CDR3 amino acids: CASSLIGTTDTQYF. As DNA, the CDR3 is TGTGCCAGCAGCCTTATAGGGACCACAGATACGCAGTATTTT. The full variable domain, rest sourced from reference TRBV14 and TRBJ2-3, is EAGVTQFPSHSVIEKGQTVTLRCDPISGHDNLYWYRRVMGKEIKFLLHFVKESKQDESGMPNNRFLAERTGGTYSTLKVQPAELEDSGVYFCASSLIGTTDTQYFGPGTRLTVL.

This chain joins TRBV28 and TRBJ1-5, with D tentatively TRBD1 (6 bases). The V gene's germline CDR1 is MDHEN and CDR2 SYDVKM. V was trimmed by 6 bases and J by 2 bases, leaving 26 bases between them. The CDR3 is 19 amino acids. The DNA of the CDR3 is TGTGCCAGCAGGCCTGAACGGGGGGGGGCCCTATATGGCAATCAGCCCCAGCATTTT. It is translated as CASRPERGGALYGNQPQHF. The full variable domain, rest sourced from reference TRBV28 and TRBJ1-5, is DVKVTQSSRYLVKRTGEKVFLECVQDMDHENMFWYRQDPGLGLRLIYFSYDVKMKEKGDIPEGYSVSREKKERFSLILESASTNQTSMYLCASRPERGGALYGNQPQHFGDGTRLSIL.

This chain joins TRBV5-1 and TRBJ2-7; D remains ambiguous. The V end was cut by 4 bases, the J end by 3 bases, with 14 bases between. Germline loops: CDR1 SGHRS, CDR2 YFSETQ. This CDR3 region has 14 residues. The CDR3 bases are TGCGCCAGCAGCAGCCTGGGGTACAGCTACGAGCAGTACTTC. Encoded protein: CASSSLGYSYEQYF.

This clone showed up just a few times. DNA for the CDR3: TGTGCCAGCAGCTCAGGGATCCACAATGAGCAGTTCTTC. As protein: CASSSGIHNEQFF. The V call is TRBV13, the J call TRBJ2-1, with D perhaps matching TRBD1 (5 bases). This CDR3 is built from 13 residues. Germline V CDR1 and CDR2: PRHDT, FYEKMQ (reference sequence). Trimming pared 4 bases from V and 5 bases from J, leaving 9 bases between.

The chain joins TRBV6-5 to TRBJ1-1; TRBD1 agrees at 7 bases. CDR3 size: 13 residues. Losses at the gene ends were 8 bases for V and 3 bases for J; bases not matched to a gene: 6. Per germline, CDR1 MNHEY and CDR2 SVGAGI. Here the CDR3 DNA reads TGTGCCAGCGCCGCAGGGGGGGACACTGAAGCTTTCTTT. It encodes CASAAGGDTEAFF.

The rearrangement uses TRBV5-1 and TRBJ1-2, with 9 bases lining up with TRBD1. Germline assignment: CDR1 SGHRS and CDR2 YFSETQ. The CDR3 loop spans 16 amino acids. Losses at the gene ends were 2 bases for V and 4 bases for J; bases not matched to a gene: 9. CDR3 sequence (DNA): TGCGCCAGCAGCTTAACAGGGGGCTGGGGCTCCTATGGCTACACCTTC. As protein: CASSLTGGWGSYGYTF.

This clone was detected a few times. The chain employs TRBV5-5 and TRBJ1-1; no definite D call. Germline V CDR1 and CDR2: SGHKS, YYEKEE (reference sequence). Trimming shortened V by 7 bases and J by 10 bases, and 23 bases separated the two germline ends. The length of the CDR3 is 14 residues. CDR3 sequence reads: CASGDTPNGRGAFF. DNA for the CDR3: TGTGCCAGCGGAGACACGCCAAATGGTCGGGGAGCTTTCTTT.

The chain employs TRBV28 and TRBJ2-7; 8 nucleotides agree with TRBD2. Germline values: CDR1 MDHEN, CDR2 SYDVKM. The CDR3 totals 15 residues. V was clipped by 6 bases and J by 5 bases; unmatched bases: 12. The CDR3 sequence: CASRIRKRGNHEQYF. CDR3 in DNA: TGTGCCAGCAGAATAAGAAAGCGGGGGAACCACGAGCAGTACTTC.

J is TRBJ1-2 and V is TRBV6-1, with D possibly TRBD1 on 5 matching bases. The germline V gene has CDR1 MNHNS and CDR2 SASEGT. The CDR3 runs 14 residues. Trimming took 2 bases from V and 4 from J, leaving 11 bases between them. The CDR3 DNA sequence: TGTGCCAGCAGTGAACGGGGGGAAGGCTATGGCTACACCTTC. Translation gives CASSERGEGYGYTF.

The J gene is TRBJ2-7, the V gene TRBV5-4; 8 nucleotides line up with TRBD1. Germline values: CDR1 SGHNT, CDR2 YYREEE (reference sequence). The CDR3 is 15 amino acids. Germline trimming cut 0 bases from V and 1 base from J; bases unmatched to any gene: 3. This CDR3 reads CASSLGTGPSYEQYF. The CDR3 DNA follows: TGTGCCAGCAGCTTGGGGACAGGGCCATCCTACGAGCAGTACTTC.

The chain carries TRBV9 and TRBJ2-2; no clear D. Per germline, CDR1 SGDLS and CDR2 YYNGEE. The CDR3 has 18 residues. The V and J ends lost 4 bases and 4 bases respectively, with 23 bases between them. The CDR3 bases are TGTGCCAGCAGCCCCCGCCCGCCCGGCATAGACGGCACCGGGGAGCTGTTTTTT. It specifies CASSPRPPGIDGTGELFF.

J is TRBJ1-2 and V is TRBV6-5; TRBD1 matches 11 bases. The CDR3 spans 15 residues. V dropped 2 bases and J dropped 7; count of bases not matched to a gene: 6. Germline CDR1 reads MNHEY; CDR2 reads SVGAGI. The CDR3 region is CASSYRPGQGAGYTF. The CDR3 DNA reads TGTGCCAGCAGTTACCGCCCTGGACAGGGGGCTGGCTACACCTTC.